The 10 T cell receptor beta chains below were found in one sample sequenced in a study of blood T cells in healthy people across ages. Together with a sample-barcoded 5' primer, a J-beta primer mix was included in a second PCR lasting about 7 to 11 cycles. Using its own MiXCR run on the 5' RACE reads, TCRdb lists one record per CDR3 protein. Of 710,000 or so distinct CDR3 sequences in the sample, 22% were seen once. Sequencing input: blood. The receptors come from a man in his 70s in good health.

This clonotype occurred a few times. The rearrangement joins TRBV24-1 to TRBJ2-1; 13 bases line up with TRBD2. The germline V gene encodes CDR1 KGHDR and CDR2 SFDVKD. This CDR3 is 18 amino acids long. V was clipped by 2 bases and J by 7 bases; unmatched bases: 10. As DNA, the CDR3 is TGTGCCACCAGTGATTCGTTCGGGGGACTAGCGGGACTTAATGAGCAGTTCTTC. It codes for CATSDSFGGLAGLNEQFF.

This clonotype turned up a few times. This chain joins TRBV3-1 and TRBJ2-1, with D uncertain. With the DNA end fitting TRBJ2-7 better, the J assignment may be wrong. CDR1 and CDR2 (germline): LGHDT, YNNKEL (reference sequence). The CDR3 sequence is 12 residues long. The CDR3 bases are TGTGCCAGCAGCCAAGATGTATTCGAGCAGTACTTC. Translating it yields CASSQDVFEQYF.

This clonotype was detected only a few times. This chain links TRBV14 with TRBJ1-2, with D perhaps matching TRBD1 (6 bases). Germline V gives CDR1 SGHDN, CDR2 FVKESK. CDR3 size: 14 residues. V was cut by 4 bases and J by 7 bases, with 16 bases left in between. The CDR3 here is CASSLQPQGSGYTF. As DNA, the CDR3 is TGTGCCAGCAGCCTTCAGCCACAGGGCTCTGGCTACACCTTC.

This clonotype was found a few times. The chain joins TRBV7-2 to TRBJ2-3; D remains ambiguous. The germline V gene encodes CDR1 SGHTA and CDR2 FQGNSA. The CDR3 is 14 amino acids. Trimming left V 1 base short and J 3 bases short, with 8 bases between. In nucleotides, the CDR3 is TGTGCCAGCAGCTTAGGTTGGGTTACAGATACGCAGTATTTT. Encoded protein: CASSLGWVTDTQYF.

This clonotype was found many times. The chain joins TRBV7-6 to TRBJ2-2; D unresolved. Between the trimmed V and J ends, which lost 7 bases and 0 bases, there was a span of 9 bases. CDR1 is SGHVS, CDR2 FNYEAQ, per germline. The CDR3 is made up of 14 amino acids. The CDR3 protein is CASTPLANTGELFF. In DNA form, the CDR3 reads TGTGCCAGCACCCCTCTAGCGAACACCGGGGAGCTGTTTTTT.

In its sample, this clonotype was seen a few times. The chain recombines TRBV6-2 or TRBV6-3 with TRBJ2-3; 11 bases are a match to TRBD2. CDR1 and CDR2 (germline): MNHEY, SVGEGT. This CDR3 has 16 residues. The trim removed 5 bases at V and 1 base at J, leaving 5 bases unmatched. The chain's CDR3 is CASSLTSGAGTDTQYF. The CDR3 DNA is TGTGCCAGCAGTCTGACTAGCGGGGCGGGCACAGATACGCAGTATTTT.

In this sample, this clonotype turned up a few times. The CDR3 nucleotides read TGTGCCAGCTCACTTGGACAGGGACTAGTCGAGCAGTACTTC. Its translation is CASSLGQGLVEQYF. The chain joins TRBV18 to TRBJ2-7; the D call may be TRBD1 or TRBD2 (8 bases each). CDR3 size: 14 residues. Germline lookup yields CDR1 KGHSH and CDR2 LQKENI. V was cut by 4 bases and J by 6 bases, with 16 bases left in between.

The rearrangement uses TRBV28 and TRBJ2-6; the D gene is possibly TRBD2 (6 bases). Germline V gene data show CDR1 as MDHEN and CDR2 as SYDVKM. This CDR3 spans 15 amino acids. V gave up 4 bases and J gave up 4 bases, with 11 bases separating them. The CDR3 region has the DNA TGTGCCAGCAGTTGGCGGGGCCTCGGGGCCAACGTCCTGACTTTC. Translating gives CASSWRGLGANVLTF.

Remarks on this clonotype: At one boundary the junction diverges from the germline segment, which might be a read error. This rearrangement joins TRBV20-1 to TRBJ2-5; D might be TRBD1 (5 bases). The tail of the sequence fits TRBJ2-1 better, so the J call may be wrong. This CDR3 comprises 13 residues. The germline V gene has CDR1 DFQATT and CDR2 SNEGSKA (reference sequence). CDR3 DNA: TGCAGTGCTGGAGAGCAGGGTGCCGATGAGCAGTTCTTC. It is translated as CSAGEQGADEQFF.

The CDR3 reads CASGPSHRVPNEKLFF. In DNA, the CDR3 is TGTGCCAGCGGCCCCTCACACAGGGTTCCCAATGAAAAACTGTTTTTT. The chain is built from TRBV7-3 and TRBJ1-4; D is perhaps TRBD1 (6 bases). The CDR3 runs 16 residues. Germline V gene sequence: CDR1 SGHTA, CDR2 FQGTGA. The ends were cut back, 8 bases at V and 5 bases at J, with 21 bases in the middle. Together with reference TRBV7-3 and TRBJ1-4, the CDR3 gives the full variable domain: GAGVSQTPSNKVTEKGKYVELRCDPISGHTALYWYRQSLGQGPEFLIYFQGTGAADDSGLPNDRFFAVRPEGSVSTLKIQRTERGDSAVYLCASGPSHRVPNEKLFFGSGTQLSVL.